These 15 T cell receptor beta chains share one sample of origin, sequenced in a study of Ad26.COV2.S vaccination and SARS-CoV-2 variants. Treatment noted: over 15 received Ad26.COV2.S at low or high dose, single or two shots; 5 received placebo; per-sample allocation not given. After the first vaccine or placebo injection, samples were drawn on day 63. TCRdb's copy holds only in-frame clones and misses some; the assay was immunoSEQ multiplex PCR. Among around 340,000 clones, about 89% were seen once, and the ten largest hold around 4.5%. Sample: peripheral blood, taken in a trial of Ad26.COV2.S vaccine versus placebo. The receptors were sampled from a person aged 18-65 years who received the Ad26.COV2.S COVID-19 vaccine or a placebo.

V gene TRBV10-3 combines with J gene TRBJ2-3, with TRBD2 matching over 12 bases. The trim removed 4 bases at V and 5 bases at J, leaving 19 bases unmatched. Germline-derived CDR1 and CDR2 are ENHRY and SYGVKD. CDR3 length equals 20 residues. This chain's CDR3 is CAISARTSGTYTTVGDTQYF. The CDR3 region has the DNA TGTGCCATCAGTGCCAGGACTAGCGGGACATATACTACGGTTGGAGATACGCAGTATTTT.

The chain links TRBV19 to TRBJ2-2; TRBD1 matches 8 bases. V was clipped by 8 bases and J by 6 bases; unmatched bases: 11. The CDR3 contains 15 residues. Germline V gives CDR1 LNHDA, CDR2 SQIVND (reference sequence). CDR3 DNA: TGTGCCAGTTTTTCCCCGGACAGGGTGCCCGGGGAGCTGTTTTTT. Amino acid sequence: CASFSPDRVPGELFF.

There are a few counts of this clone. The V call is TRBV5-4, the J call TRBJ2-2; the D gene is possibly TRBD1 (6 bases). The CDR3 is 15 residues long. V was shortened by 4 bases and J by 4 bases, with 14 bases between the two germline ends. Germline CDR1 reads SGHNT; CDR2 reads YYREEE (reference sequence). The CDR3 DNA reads TGTGCCAGCAGCAGGGACACGGATTTCACCGGGGAGCTGTTTTTT. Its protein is CASSRDTDFTGELFF.

DNA of the CDR3: TGTGCCTGGAGTAGGGGTAGAGAAGCTTTCTTT. This sequence encodes CAWSRGREAFF. The chain has TRBV30 and TRBJ1-1; D is perhaps TRBD1 (5 bases). CDR3 length: 11 residues. Trimming left V 2 bases short and J 8 bases short, with 9 bases between. CDR1 and CDR2 from the germline V gene are GTSNPN and SVGIG (reference sequence). The variable domain in full, with the rest retrieved from reference TRBV30 and TRBJ1-1, is SQTIHQWPATLVQPVGSPLSLECTVEGTSNPNLYWYRQAAGRGLQLLFYSVGIGQISSEVPQNLSASRPQDRQFILSSKKLLLSDSGFYLCAWSRGREAFFGQGTRLTVV.

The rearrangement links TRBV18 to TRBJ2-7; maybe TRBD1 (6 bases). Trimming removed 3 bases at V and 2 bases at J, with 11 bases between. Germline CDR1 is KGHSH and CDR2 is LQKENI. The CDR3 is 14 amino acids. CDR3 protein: CASSPGTSTYEQYF. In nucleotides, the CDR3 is TGTGCCAGCTCACCCGGGACATCAACCTACGAGCAGTACTTC.

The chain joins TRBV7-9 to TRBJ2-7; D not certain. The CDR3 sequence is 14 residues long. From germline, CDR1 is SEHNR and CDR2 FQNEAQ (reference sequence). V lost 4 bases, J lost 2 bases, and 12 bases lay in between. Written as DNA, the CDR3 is TGTGCCAGCAGCTGGAAGGACCCTCCCTACGAGCAGTACTTC. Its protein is CASSWKDPPYEQYF.

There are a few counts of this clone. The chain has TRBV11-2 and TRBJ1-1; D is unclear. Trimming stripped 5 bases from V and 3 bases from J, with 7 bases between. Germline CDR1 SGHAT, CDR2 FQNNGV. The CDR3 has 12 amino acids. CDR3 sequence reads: CASSVTYTEAFF. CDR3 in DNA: TGTGCCAGCAGCGTAACATACACTGAAGCTTTCTTT.

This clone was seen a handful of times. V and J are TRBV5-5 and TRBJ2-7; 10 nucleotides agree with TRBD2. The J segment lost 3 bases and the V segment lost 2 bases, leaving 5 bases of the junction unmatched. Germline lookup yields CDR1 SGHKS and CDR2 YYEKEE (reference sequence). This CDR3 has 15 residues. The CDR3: CASSLLAGSHYEQYF. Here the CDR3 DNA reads TGTGCCAGCAGCTTACTAGCGGGGAGTCACTACGAGCAGTACTTC.

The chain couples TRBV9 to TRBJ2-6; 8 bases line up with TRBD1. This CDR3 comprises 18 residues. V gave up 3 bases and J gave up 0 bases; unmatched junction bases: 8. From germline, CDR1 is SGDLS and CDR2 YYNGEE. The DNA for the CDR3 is TGTGCCAGCAGCGCCCGGGACAGGTTAAGCTCTGGGGCCAACGTCCTGACTTTC. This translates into CASSARDRLSSGANVLTF.

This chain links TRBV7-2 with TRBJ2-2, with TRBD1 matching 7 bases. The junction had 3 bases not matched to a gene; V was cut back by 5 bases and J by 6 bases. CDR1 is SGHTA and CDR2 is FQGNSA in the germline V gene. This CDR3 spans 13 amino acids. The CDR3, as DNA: TGTGCCAGCAGCCTTGACAGGGCCGGGGAGCTGTTTTTT. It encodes CASSLDRAGELFF.

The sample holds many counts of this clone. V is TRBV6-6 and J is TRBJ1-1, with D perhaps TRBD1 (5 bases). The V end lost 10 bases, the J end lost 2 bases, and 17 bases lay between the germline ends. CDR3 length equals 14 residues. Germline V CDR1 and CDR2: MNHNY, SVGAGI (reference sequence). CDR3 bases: TGTGCCACATCAGTGGGGCCAGCCAACACTGAAGCTTTCTTT. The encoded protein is CATSVGPANTEAFF.

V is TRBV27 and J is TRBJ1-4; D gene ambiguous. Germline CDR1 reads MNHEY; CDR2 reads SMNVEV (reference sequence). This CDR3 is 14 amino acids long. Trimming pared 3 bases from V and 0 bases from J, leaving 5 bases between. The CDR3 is CASSFWATNEKLFF. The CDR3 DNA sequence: TGTGCCAGCAGTTTTTGGGCAACTAATGAAAAACTGTTTTTT.

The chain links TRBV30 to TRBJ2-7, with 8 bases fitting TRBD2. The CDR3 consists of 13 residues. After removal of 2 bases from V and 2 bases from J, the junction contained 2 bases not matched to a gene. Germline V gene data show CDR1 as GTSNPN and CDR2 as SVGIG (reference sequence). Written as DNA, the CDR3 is TGTGCCTGGAGTTCAGCGGGAGCCTACGAGCAGTACTTC. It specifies CAWSSAGAYEQYF.

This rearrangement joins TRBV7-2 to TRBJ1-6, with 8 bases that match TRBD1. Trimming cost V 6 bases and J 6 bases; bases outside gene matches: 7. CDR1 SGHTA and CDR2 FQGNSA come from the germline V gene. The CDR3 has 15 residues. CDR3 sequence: CASRKPTGVNSPLHF. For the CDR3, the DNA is TGTGCCAGCAGAAAACCGACAGGGGTTAATTCACCCCTCCACTTT.

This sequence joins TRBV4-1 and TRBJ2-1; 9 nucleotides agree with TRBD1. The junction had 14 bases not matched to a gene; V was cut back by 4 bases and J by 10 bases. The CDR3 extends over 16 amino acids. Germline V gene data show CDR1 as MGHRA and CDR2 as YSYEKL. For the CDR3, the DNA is TGCGCCAGCAGCCGGCCGGGACAGGGTGAGTTGTGGGAGCAGTTCTTC. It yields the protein CASSRPGQGELWEQFF.